This T cell receptor beta chain was sequenced during a study of OX40 agonist ivuxolimab in advanced cancers. Study-level background: Ivuxolimab was a fully human IgG2 agonistic monoclonal antibody targeting the costimulatory receptor OX40 (CD134). Intravenous ivuxolimab was administered to patients every 2 weeks at six dose levels: 0.01, 0.1, 0.3, 1.5, 3 and 10 mg/kg. Of the roughly 50 dose-escalation patients, hepatocellular carcinoma was present in about 20, melanoma in about 15, renal cell carcinoma in 9 and head and neck cancer in 9. In the dose-escalation cohort, about four fifths of patients were male, and the mean age was roughly 60 years with a range of roughly 23 to 79. Prior anti-PD-1, anti-PD-L1 or anti-CTLA-4 therapy was permitted, and 40% of dose-escalation patients had received checkpoint inhibitors. Three dose-escalation patients achieved partial responses, one with hepatocellular carcinoma and two with cutaneous melanoma. Peripheral TCRbeta sequencing was intended to test whether TCR sequence diversity was altered and clonal T-cell expansion was caused by ivuxolimab. The paper reports the monotherapy dose-escalation portion (N = 52 patients) of the phase I ivuxolimab trial. What the authors observed across the whole study: At doses of 0.1 to 3.0 mg/kg, clonal expansion of both CD4+ and CD8+ T cells in blood was seen between baseline and week 6. After ivuxolimab, expanded clones were on average more numerous among CD8+ T cells than among CD4+ T cells. In partial responders in the 0.1-3.0 mg/kg groups, normalized peripheral clonal expansion was found to be among the lowest, especially among CD8+ T cells. Low levels of normalized T-cell clonal expansion were also shown by some nonresponding patients. The antigen specificity of the clonally expanded peripheral T cells was not determined.

The trial excluded patients who had a history of autoimmune disease or who were on systemic immunosuppression. Peripheral blood for TCR sequencing was collected from all dose cohorts at baseline, on cycle 4 day 1, and on cycle 7 day 1. The samples were drawn from a first-in-human, open-label, multicenter phase I dose-escalation trial of ivuxolimab. Adults with locally advanced or metastatic head and neck squamous cell, hepatocellular, melanoma or renal cell carcinoma were enrolled in the trial. Before TCR sequencing, CD4+ T cells and CD8+ T cells from peripheral blood were sorted into separate populations. To sequence the TCRbeta CDR3 region, genomic DNA was isolated from the sorted cells. The immunoSEQ Assay was used for sequencing of TCRbeta CDR3 regions. In its TCRdb copy, this immuneACCESS table keeps in-frame sequences only and misses some clones. Where compared with another copy, unresolved V genes explain less than half of these, and the others have no known cause. In this sample the table shows some 80,000 clones, over 85% of which occur a single time. The ten largest clones add up to about 5% of the sample.

As concerns this clone: There is no known antigen for this receptor. Base quality data are lacking; no much larger clone is found one base away.

Taken from the germline V gene (reference sequence), the CDR1 and CDR2 loops are SGHKS and YYEKEE. Here V drops 0 bases and J drops 0 bases, and the junction holds 0 bases not matched to any gene. Reading from cysteine to phenylalanine, the CDR3 counts 15 amino acids. Just CDR3 DNA is preserved here, 45 bases in frame from base 1. The TCR sequence derives from an adult with an advanced solid tumor such as melanoma, head and neck, liver or kidney cancer. The sample here was CD4+ or CD8+ T cells sorted from blood, taken in a trial of the OX40 agonist ivuxolimab. The rearrangement combines TRBV5-5 with TRBJ1-1, with TRBD1 matching 9 junction bases. The CDR3 protein sequence reads: CASSLGDRVNTEAFF. The DNA reads as follows: TGTGCCAGCAGCTTGGGGGACAGGGTGAACACTGAAGCTTTCTTT.